The 2 T cell receptor beta chains listed next were all sequenced from one sample in a study of shared clonotypes between healthy human individuals. Clones were read by immunoSEQ multiplex PCR, and TCRdb kept only the in-frame ones, dropping some. The repertoire holds about a million clones, with more than 75% as singletons. The sequencing sample was made of memory CD4+ T cells sorted from blood. Specified subset: CD45RA-negative fraction. These receptors were obtained from a man aged 18 to 29 in good health.

The chain employs TRBV13 and TRBJ1-2; D unresolved. Germline V gene lookup returns CDR1 PRHDT and CDR2 FYEKMQ (reference sequence). V dropped 4 bases and J dropped 4 bases, with 13 bases sitting between them. The CDR3 covers 14 residues. CDR3 in DNA: TGTGCCAGCAGCTCCGGCGGGGATTTCTATGGCTACACCTTC. It is translated as CASSSGGDFYGYTF.

This chain links TRBV10-3 with TRBJ2-1, with 10 bases identical to TRBD2. In germline, CDR1 is ENHRY, CDR2 SYGVKD. V lost 7 bases to trimming and J lost 7 bases; unmatched junction nucleotides: 7. The CDR3 extends over 14 amino acids. The CDR3 loop is CAITPSGGGNEQFF. CDR3 in DNA: TGTGCCATCACCCCTAGCGGGGGTGGTAATGAGCAGTTCTTC.